The rows below give T cell receptor beta chains drawn from one sample of a study of blood T cell repertoires in COVID-19. Sequencing used immunoSEQ multiplex PCR; TCRdb keeps in-frame clones, though not all of them. The repertoire has approximately 100,000 clones, roughly 86% of them found once; the top ten carry around a tenth. Sequencing was done on a sample of peripheral blood. The receptors were sampled from a woman in her 30s with acute or convalescent COVID-19. The CDR3 runs from the conserved cysteine through the conserved F or W. A D gene is named only where the DNA matches it firmly. Not every row has a clone size; where given, it reads once, few, many or a size class.

clone_size	v_call	d_call	j_call	cdr3_nt	cdr3_aa
NA	TRBV10-2	NA	TRBJ2-1	TGCGCCAGCAGTGAAGGGGGTTCCTACAATGAGCAGTTCTTC	CASSEGGSYNEQFF
NA	TRBV5-1	NA	TRBJ1-4	TGCGCCAGCAGCTTTGACAGCTTTAATGAAAAACTGTTTTTT	CASSFDSFNEKLFF
NA	TRBV7-8	NA	TRBJ1-1	TGTGCCAGCAGCTGGACGGGGGGCACTGAAGCTTTCTTT	CASSWTGGTEAFF
NA	TRBV4-1	TRBD1	TRBJ2-7	TGCGCCAGCAGCCAGGGGACAGGTACCTACGAGCAGTACTTC	CASSQGTGTYEQYF
NA	TRBV5-4	TRBD1	TRBJ1-1	TGTGCCAGCAGCCAGAAAGACAGGGGGGACACTGAAGCTTTCTTT	CASSQKDRGDTEAFF
NA	TRBV9	NA	TRBJ2-1	TGTGCCAGCAGCGCCTCCCGGACTGGCCCAAGGGAGCAGTTCTTC	CASSASRTGPREQFF
NA	TRBV10-2	TRBD2	TRBJ2-1	TGCGCCAGCATCCCCGGGACTAGCGGGGGGAGCTCCTACAATGAGCAGTTCTTC	CASIPGTSGGSSYNEQFF
NA	TRBV30	NA	TRBJ2-7	TGTGCCTACGAACCGGGACTGTCCTACGAGCAGTACTTC	CAYEPGLSYEQYF
NA	TRBV19	NA	TRBJ1-3	TGTGCCAGTAGCATGGGGGCGATGGAAGCCTCATTGGGAAACACCATATATTTT	CASSMGAMEASLGNTIYF
NA	TRBV7-2	NA	TRBJ1-2	TGTGCCAGCAGCCAGGGCCCCACGGTTGGCTACACCTTC	CASSQGPTVGYTF
few	TRBV9	TRBD1	TRBJ1-2	TGTGCCAGCAGCGTAGGATCGGACAGGGCGTATGGCTACACCTTC	CASSVGSDRAYGYTF
NA	TRBV7-3	NA	TRBJ2-6	TGTGCCAGCAGCTTATCCCCCGGGGCTGGGGCCAACGTCCTGACTTTC	CASSLSPGAGANVLTF
NA	TRBV30	NA	TRBJ1-5	TGTGCCTGGTCTCAGGGGCGGCAGCCCCAGCATTTT	CAWSQGRQPQHF